One sample yielded the 27 T cell receptor beta chains listed below, sequenced in a study of T cells expressing NK-cell markers. TCRdb reprocessed the 5' RACE reads and stores each CDR3 protein as one record, lacking DNA. Here the sample table reports a few hundred thousand distinct CDR3 sequences. The sequencing sample was made of blood T cells: a sorted CD56 or NKG2C T cell subset, CD4+ or CD8+ T cells, or bulk PBMC T cells (not recorded which). These receptors were obtained from a man in his late teens or twenties in good health.

This sequence joins TRBV20-1 and TRBJ2-5; checking the TCRdb D call of TRBD1 is not possible without DNA. CDR3 length: 14 residues. CDR1 and CDR2 (germline): DFQATT, SNEGSKA (reference sequence). The chain's CDR3 is CSAKAPPGRETQYF.

The chain employs TRBV7-2 and TRBJ2-7. The length of the CDR3 is 12 residues. Germline loops: CDR1 SGHTA, CDR2 FQGNSA. CDR3: CASSRAEYEQYF.

The chain recombines TRBV25-1 with TRBJ2-1; TCRdb selects TRBD2, and the lack of DNA leaves this call unchecked. The length of the CDR3 is 17 residues. Germline V gene sequence: CDR1 MGHDK, CDR2 SYGVNS. This chain's CDR3 is CASSELAGVTSYNEQFF.

The chain combines TRBV20-1 with TRBJ1-1; lacking DNA, the TRBD1 call made by TCRdb goes unchecked. The germline V gene has CDR1 DFQATT and CDR2 SNEGSKA (reference sequence). The CDR3 totals 14 residues. The CDR3 loop reads CSASRLQGRTEAFF.

The genes are TRBV11-1 and TRBJ2-3; the TCRdb D gene call, TRBD2, has no DNA to confirm it. Germline V gene sequence: CDR1 SGHAT, CDR2 FQDESV (reference sequence). The CDR3 consists of 16 residues. CDR3 region: CASSFSLAGGGDTQYF.

The chain recombines TRBV30 with TRBJ1-2; TCRdb names TRBD1, which stays unverified in the absence of DNA. Germline V gene lookup returns CDR1 GTSNPN and CDR2 SVGIG (reference sequence). The CDR3 totals 15 residues. This chain's CDR3 is CARNTAGTGTYGYTF.

The gene calls are TRBV20-1 and TRBJ2-4; the TCRdb call, TRBD1, lacks DNA for checking. Germline values: CDR1 DFQATT, CDR2 SNEGSKA (reference sequence). This CDR3 is built from 15 residues. The CDR3 here is CSAEVRGRAKNIQYF.

The chain joins TRBV14 to TRBJ2-7. Germline V gene sequence: CDR1 SGHDN, CDR2 FVKESK. The CDR3 spans 11 residues. CDR3 amino acids: CASSQAHEQYF.

The chain has TRBV25-1 and TRBJ2-2; TCRdb's assignment of TRBD1 cannot be checked, as there is no DNA. There are 17 residues in the CDR3. CDR1 MGHDK and CDR2 SYGVNS come from the germline V gene. Here the CDR3 reads CASSPIGAGFNTGELFF.

The chain recombines TRBV6-1 with TRBJ2-5; TCRdb picks TRBD1, but there is no DNA to check that call. The CDR3 totals 13 residues. Per germline, CDR1 MNHNS and CDR2 SASEGT. The CDR3 protein is CATMGFPTETQYF.

The chain uses TRBV24-1 and TRBJ2-1; as DNA is missing, the TRBD2 call by TCRdb cannot be tested. The CDR3 is 15 residues long. Per germline, CDR1 KGHDR and CDR2 SFDVKD. CDR3 sequence reads: CATSRVGGLGIEQFF.

The chain recombines TRBV9 with TRBJ2-4; absent DNA, TCRdb's TRBD2 call cannot be checked. The germline gives CDR1 SGDLS, CDR2 YYNGEE. This CDR3 region has 18 residues. Here the CDR3 reads CASSVGLAGGLAKNIQYF. Looking up the rest from reference TRBV9 and TRBJ2-4 gives the full variable domain: DSGVTQTPKHLITATGQRVTLRCSPRSGDLSVYWYQQSLDQGLQFLIQYYNGEERAKGNILERFSAQQFPDLHSELNLSSLELGDSALYFCASSVGLAGGLAKNIQYFGAGTRLSVL.

This sequence joins TRBV12-3 or TRBV12-4 and TRBJ2-3; TCRdb designates TRBD2, a call that cannot be tested without DNA. CDR3 length equals 18 residues. CDR3: CASIPGLAGTDPTDTQYF.

The chain is built from TRBV7-2 and TRBJ1-2; TCRdb's D gene call, TRBD1, goes unchecked for lack of DNA. Germline V gives CDR1 SGHTA, CDR2 FQGNSA. The CDR3 loop spans 14 amino acids. The CDR3 sequence is CASRAGGANYGYTF.

V gene TRBV3-1 combines with J gene TRBJ2-1. CDR1 is LGHDT, CDR2 YNNKEL, per germline (reference sequence). This CDR3 has 14 residues. This chain's CDR3 is CASSPRRTINEQFF.

This chain connects TRBV20-1 to TRBJ2-2; TCRdb names TRBD2, which stays unverified in the absence of DNA. The CDR3 consists of 13 residues. Germline CDR1 DFQATT, CDR2 SNEGSKA (reference sequence). The chain's CDR3 is CSASVLAGGELFF.

V is TRBV5-3 and J is TRBJ2-1; there is no DNA to check the TCRdb D call of TRBD2. TRBV5-3 is sorted into the ORF group, with uncertain function. This CDR3 is built from 15 residues. Here the CDR3 reads CARSSDPQVLGEQFF.

The chain is built from TRBV7-8 and TRBJ1-3. The CDR3 covers 14 residues. CDR1 is SGHVS and CDR2 is FQNEAQ in the germline V gene. CDR3 loop: CASSLPSSGNTIYF.

V gene TRBV20-1 combines with J gene TRBJ2-6; the D gene TCRdb calls, TRBD2, cannot be checked with no DNA. This CDR3 comprises 16 residues. The V gene's germline CDR1 is DFQATT and CDR2 SNEGSKA (reference sequence). The chain's CDR3 is CSAAAGGSSGANVLTF.

The chain has TRBV24-1 and TRBJ2-1; the TCRdb call, TRBD1, lacks DNA for checking. Germline V gene lookup returns CDR1 KGHDR and CDR2 SFDVKD. The CDR3 totals 13 residues. The CDR3 region is CATSPASYNEQFF.

V usage is TRBV23-1 and J usage is TRBJ2-2; TCRdb outputs TRBD2, but without DNA this stays unchecked. TRBV23-1 is annotated as an ORF whose role is uncertain. This CDR3 contains 19 residues. The CDR3 spells CASSPSTGTSCTNTGELFF.

The CDR3 sequence is CATSTYRGGPADTQYF. This chain uses TRBV15 with TRBJ2-3; as DNA is missing, the TRBD1 call by TCRdb cannot be tested. Germline CDR1 and CDR2: LNHNV and YYDKDF (reference sequence). The CDR3 spans 16 residues.

CDR3: CSASLSLNTEAFF. The chain uses TRBV20-1 and TRBJ1-1. CDR3 length: 13 amino acids. CDR1 DFQATT and CDR2 SNEGSKA come from the germline V gene (reference sequence).

The chain recombines TRBV5-6 with TRBJ2-2; the TCRdb D gene call, TRBD2, has no DNA to confirm it. This CDR3 has 19 residues. Germline CDR1 reads SGHDT; CDR2 reads YYEEEE. This CDR3 reads CASSLVEGLFAGNTGELFF.

The V and J genes are TRBV29-1 and TRBJ2-2; lacking DNA, the TRBD1 call made by TCRdb goes unchecked. Germline V gene lookup returns CDR1 SQVTM and CDR2 ANQGSEA. The CDR3 runs to 14 residues. CDR3 amino acids: CSGAGQAGTGELFF.

This chain joins TRBV6-2 or TRBV6-3 and TRBJ1-5. This CDR3 is 13 amino acids long. Germline V CDR1 and CDR2: MNHEY, SVGEGT. This CDR3 reads CASAYSSDQPQHF.

The chain uses TRBV27 and TRBJ2-3; TCRdb proposes TRBD1, but this gene call is untestable without DNA. The germline gives CDR1 MNHEY, CDR2 SMNVEV (reference sequence). This CDR3 comprises 13 residues. The CDR3 spells CASMVPGADTQYF.